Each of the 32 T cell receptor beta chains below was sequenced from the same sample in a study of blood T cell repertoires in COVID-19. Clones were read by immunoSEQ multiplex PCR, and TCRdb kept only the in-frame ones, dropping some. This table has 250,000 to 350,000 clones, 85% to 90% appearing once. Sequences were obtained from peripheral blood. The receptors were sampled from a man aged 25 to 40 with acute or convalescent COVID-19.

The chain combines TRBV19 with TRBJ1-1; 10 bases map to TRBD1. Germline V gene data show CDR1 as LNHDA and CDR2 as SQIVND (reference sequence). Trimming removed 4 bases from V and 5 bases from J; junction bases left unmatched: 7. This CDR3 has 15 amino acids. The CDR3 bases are TGTGCCAGTAGTAAGCGACAGGGGGCGTTGACTGAAGCTTTCTTT. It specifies CASSKRQGALTEAFF.

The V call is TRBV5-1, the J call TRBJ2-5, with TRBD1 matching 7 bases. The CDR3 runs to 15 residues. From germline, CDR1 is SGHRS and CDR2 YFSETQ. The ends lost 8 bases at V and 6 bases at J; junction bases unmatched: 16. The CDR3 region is CARSLLGTGVKTQYF. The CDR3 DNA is TGCGCCAGATCACTTCTTGGAACAGGGGTGAAGACCCAGTACTTC. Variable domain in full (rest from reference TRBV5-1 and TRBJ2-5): KAGVTQTPRYLIKTRGQQVTLSCSPISGHRSVSWYQQTPGQGLQFLFEYFSETQRNKGNFPGRFSGRQFSNSRSEMNVSTLELGDSALYLCARSLLGTGVKTQYFGPGTRLLVL.

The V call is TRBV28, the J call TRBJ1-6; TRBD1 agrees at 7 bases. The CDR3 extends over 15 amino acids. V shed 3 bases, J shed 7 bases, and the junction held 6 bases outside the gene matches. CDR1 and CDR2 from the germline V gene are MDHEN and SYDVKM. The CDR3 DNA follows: TGTGCCAGCAGTTTCTACAGGGGTACGAATTCACCCCTCCACTTT. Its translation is CASSFYRGTNSPLHF.

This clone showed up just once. The CDR3 loop is CASASRGLYGYTF. The CDR3 nucleotides are TGTGCCAGCGCGTCTAGGGGCCTCTATGGCTACACCTTC. The genes are TRBV6-5 and TRBJ1-2, with D maybe TRBD1 (5 bases). The V end lost 8 bases, the J end lost 4 bases, and 14 bases lay between the germline ends. The CDR3 contains 13 residues. Germline values: CDR1 MNHEY, CDR2 SVGAGI.

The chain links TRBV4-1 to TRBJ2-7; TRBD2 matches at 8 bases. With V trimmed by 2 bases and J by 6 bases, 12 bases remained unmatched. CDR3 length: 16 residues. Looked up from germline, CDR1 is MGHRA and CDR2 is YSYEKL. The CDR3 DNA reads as TGCGCCAGCAGCCAACCAACGCGGGGGGCCGGGGGCGAGCAGTACTTC. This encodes CASSQPTRGAGGEQYF.

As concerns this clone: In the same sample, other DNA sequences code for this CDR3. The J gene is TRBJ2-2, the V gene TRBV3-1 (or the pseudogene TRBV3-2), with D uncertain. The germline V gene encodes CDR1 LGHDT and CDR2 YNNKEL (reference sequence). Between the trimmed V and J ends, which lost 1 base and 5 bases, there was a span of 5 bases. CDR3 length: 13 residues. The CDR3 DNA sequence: TGTGCCAGCAGCCAAGTGAGGACCGGGGAGCTGTTTTTT. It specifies CASSQVRTGELFF.

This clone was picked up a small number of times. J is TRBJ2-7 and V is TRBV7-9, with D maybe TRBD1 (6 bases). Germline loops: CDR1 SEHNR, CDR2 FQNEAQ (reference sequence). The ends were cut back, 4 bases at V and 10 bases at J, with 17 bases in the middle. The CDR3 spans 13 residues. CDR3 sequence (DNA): TGTGCCAGCAGCTCGGTCGGGCGGACAGATCAGTACTTC. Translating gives CASSSVGRTDQYF.

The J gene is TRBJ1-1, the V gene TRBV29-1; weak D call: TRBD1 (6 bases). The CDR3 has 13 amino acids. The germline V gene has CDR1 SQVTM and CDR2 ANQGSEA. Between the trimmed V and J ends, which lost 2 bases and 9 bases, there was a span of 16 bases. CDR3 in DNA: TGCAGCGTTGAATTAGGACAGCACCAGCAAGCTTTCTTT. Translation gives CSVELGQHQQAFF.

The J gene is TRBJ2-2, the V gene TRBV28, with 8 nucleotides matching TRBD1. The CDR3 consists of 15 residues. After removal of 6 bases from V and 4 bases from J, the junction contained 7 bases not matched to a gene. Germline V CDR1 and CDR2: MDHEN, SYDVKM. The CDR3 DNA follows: TGTGCCAGCAGGCCCGGACAGGGCCGCACCGGGGAGCTGTTTTTT. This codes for CASRPGQGRTGELFF.

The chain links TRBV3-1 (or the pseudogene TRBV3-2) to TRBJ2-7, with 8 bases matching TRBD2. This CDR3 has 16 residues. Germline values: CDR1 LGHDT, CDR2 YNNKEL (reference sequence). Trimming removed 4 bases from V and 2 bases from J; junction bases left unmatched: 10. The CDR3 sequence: CASSLHAGGNTYEQYF. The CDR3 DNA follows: TGTGCCAGCAGCCTACACGCGGGAGGCAATACCTACGAGCAGTACTTC.

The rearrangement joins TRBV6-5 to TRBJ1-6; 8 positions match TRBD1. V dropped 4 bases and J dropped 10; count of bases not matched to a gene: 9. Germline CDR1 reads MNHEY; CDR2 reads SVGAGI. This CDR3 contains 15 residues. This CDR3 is CASSLTQGARSPLHF. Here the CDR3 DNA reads TGTGCCAGCAGTTTAACCCAGGGGGCTCGATCACCCCTCCACTTT.

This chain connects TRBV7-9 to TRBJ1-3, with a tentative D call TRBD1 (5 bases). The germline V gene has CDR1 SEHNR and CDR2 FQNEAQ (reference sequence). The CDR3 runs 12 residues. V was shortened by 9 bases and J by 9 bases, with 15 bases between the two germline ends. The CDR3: CARDTSRSTIYF. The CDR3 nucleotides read TGTGCCAGGGACACCTCGAGGAGCACCATATATTTT.

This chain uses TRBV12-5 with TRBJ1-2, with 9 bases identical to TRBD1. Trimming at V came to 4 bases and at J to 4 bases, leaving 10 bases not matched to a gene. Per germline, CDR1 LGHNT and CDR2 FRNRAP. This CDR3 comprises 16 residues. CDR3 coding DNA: TGTGCTAGTGGTTGGAATACAGGGGGCGCTTTCTATGGCTACACCTTC. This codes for CASGWNTGGAFYGYTF.

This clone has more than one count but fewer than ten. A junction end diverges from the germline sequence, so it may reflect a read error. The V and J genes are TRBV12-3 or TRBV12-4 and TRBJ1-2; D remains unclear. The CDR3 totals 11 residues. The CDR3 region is CASSSLIHPTF. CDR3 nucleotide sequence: TGTGCCAGCAGTTCTCTTATACACCCCACATTC.

The CDR3 region is CASRRQGNTGELFF. For the CDR3, the DNA is TGTGCCAGCAGGAGACAGGGAAATACCGGGGAGCTGTTTTTT. The V call is TRBV7-3, the J call TRBJ2-2; 7 nucleotides line up with TRBD1. This CDR3 has 14 residues. V shed 6 bases and J 5 bases; nucleotides not matched to a gene: 6. The germline V gene has CDR1 SGHTA and CDR2 FQGTGA.

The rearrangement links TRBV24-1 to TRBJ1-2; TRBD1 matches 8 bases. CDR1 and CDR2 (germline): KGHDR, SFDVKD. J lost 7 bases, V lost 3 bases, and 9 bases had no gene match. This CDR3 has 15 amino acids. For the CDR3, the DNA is TGTGCCACCAGTGATAAGAGACAGGGGACAGTTGGCTACACCTTC. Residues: CATSDKRQGTVGYTF.

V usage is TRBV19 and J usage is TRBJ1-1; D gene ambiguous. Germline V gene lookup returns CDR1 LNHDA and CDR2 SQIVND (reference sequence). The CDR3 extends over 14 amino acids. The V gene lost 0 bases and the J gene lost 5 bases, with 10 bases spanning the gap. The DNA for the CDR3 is TGTGCCAGTAGTATAGATCTGGGAGGAACTGAAGCTTTCTTT. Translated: CASSIDLGGTEAFF.

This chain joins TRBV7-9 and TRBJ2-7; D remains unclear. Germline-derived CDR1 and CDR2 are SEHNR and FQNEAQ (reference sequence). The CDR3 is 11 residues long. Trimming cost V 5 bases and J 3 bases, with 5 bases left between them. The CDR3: CASSPHYEQYF. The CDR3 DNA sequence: TGTGCCAGCAGCCCCCACTACGAGCAGTACTTC.

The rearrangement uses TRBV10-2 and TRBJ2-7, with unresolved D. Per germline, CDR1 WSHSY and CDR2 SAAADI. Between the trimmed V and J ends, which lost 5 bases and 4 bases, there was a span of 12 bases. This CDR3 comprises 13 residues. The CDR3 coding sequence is TGCGCCAGCAGTTCGAGACTTTCATACGAGCAGTACTTC. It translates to CASSSRLSYEQYF.

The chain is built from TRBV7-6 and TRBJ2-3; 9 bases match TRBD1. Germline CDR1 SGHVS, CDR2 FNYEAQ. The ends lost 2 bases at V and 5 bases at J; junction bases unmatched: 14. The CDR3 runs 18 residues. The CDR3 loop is CASSLYRSGDRVGDTQYF. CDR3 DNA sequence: TGTGCCAGCAGCTTATATCGGAGTGGGGACAGGGTAGGAGATACGCAGTATTTT.

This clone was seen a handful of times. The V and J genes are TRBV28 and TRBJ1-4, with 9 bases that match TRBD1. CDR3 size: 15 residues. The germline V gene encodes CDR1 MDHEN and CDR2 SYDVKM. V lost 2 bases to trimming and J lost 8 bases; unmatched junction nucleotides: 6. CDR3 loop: CASSLGGTGKEKLFF. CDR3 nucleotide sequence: TGTGCCAGCAGTTTAGGCGGGACAGGGAAGGAAAAACTGTTTTTT.

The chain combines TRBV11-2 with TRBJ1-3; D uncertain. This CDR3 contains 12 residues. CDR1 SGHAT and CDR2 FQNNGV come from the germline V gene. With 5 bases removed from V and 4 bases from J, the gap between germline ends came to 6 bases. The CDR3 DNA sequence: TGTGCCAGCAGCCCGGGAGGAAACACCATATATTTT. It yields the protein CASSPGGNTIYF.

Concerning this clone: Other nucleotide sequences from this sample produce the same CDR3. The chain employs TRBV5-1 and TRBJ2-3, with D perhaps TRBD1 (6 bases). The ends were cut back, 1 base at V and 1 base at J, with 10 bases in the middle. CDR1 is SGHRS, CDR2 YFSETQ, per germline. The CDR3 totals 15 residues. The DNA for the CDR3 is TGCGCCAGCAGCTTGTTGGCAGGGGGCACAGATACGCAGTATTTT. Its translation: CASSLLAGGTDTQYF.

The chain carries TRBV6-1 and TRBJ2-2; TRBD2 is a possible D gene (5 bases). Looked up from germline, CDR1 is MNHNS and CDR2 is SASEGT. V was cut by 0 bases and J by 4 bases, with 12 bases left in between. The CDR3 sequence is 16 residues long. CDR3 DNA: TGTGCCAGCAGTGAAGCGCGGTGGGAGCTCACCGGGGAGCTGTTTTTT. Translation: CASSEARWELTGELFF.

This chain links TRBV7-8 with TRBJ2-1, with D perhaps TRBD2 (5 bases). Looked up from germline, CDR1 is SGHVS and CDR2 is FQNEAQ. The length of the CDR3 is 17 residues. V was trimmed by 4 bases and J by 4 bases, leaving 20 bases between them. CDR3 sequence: CASSSRDPLEGYNEQFF. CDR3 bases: TGTGCCAGCAGCTCCCGAGATCCTCTTGAGGGATACAATGAGCAGTTCTTC.

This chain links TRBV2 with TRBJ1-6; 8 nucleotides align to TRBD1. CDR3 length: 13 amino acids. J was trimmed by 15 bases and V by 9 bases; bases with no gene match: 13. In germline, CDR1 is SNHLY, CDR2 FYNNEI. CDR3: CASWAGGTSDLHF. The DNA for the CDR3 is TGTGCCAGTTGGGCAGGGGGCACTTCGGACCTCCACTTT. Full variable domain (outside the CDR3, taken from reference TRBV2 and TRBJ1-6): EPEVTQTPSHQVTQMGQEVILRCVPISNHLYFYWYRQILGQKVEFLVSFYNNEISEKSEIFDDQFSVERPDGSNFTLKIRSTKLEDSAMYFCASWAGGTSDLHFGNGTRLTVT.

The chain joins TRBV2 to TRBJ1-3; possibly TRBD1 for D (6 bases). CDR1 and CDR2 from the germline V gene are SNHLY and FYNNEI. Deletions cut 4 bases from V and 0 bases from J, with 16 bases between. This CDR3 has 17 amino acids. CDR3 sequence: CASSVRRGGLSGNTIYF. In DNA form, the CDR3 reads TGTGCCAGCAGTGTAAGACGCGGGGGGCTCTCTGGAAACACCATATATTTT.

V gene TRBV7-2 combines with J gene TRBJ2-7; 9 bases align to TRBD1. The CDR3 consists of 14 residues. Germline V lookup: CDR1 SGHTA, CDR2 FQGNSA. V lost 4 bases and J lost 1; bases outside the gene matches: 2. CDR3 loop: CASSSGTGSYEQYF. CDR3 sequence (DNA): TGTGCCAGCAGCTCGGGGACAGGGTCCTACGAGCAGTACTTC.

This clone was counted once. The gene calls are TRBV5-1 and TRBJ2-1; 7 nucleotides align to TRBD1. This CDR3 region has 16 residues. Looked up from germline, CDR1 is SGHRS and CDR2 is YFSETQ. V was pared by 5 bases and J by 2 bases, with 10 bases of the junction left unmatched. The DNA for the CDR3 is TGCGCCAGCAGTTGGGCTTACAGGGGACCCTACAATGAGCAGTTCTTC. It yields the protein CASSWAYRGPYNEQFF.

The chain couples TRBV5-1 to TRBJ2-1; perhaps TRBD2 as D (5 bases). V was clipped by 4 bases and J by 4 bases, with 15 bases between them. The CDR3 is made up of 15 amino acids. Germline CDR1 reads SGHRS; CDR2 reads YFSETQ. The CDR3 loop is CASSPSRVSYNEQFF. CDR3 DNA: TGCGCCAGCAGCCCGTCGAGGGTATCTTACAATGAGCAGTTCTTC.

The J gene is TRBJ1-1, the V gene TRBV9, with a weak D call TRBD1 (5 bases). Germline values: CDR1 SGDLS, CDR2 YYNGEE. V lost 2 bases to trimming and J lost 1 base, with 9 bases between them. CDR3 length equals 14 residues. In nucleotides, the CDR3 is TGTGCCAGCAGCGTGGTTGACAGGAACACTGAAGCTTTCTTT. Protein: CASSVVDRNTEAFF.

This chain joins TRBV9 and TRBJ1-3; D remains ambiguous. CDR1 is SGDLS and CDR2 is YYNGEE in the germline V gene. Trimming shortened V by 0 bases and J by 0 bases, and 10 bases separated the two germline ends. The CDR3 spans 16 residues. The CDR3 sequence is CASSVDQVNSGNTIYF. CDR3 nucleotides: TGTGCCAGCAGCGTAGATCAGGTAAACTCTGGAAACACCATATATTTT.